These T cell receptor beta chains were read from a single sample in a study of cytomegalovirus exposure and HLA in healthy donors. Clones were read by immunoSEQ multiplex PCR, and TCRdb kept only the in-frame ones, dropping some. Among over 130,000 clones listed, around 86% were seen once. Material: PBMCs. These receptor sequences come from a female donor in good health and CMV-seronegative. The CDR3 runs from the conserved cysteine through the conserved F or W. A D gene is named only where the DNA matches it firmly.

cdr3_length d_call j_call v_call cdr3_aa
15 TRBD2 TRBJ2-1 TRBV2 CASSEGTSGYNEQFF
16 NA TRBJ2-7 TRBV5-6 CASSSEGAPSSYEQYF
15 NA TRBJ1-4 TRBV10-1 CASSESSATNEKLFF
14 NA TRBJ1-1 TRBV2 CASSANLYLTEAFF
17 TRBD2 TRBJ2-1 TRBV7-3 CASSLGLAGETYNEQFF
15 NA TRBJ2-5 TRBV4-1 CASSQEGRVQETQYF
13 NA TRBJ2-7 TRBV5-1 CASSFGGSYEQYF
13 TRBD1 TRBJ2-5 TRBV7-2 CASRSQGTGTQYF
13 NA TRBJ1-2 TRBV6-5 CASSPNPGGGYTF
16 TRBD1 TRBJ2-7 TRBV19 CASSESGGTGVIEQYF
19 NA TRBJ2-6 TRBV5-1 CASSLAYSAGSIGANVLTF
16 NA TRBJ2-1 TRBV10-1 CASSGASDRSYNEQFF